A single sample gave rise to the 20 T cell receptor beta chains below, sequenced in a study of spatial heterogeneity in lung cancer. The time point here: sample taken at primary tumor resection. Findings and caveats of the study: Counts that tracked tumor mutation counts were those of expanded intratumoral alpha and beta TCRs.

These receptors' targets are unknown. TCRdb re-derived calls from the 5' RACE reads in MiXCR, one entry per CDR3 protein. The table has 20,000 to 25,000 distinct CDR3 sequences, approximately 4.8% seen once. Sequencing was performed on lung tumor tissue, taken at surgery. These receptors were obtained from a male donor with early-stage non-small cell lung cancer.

There are many counts of this clonotype. This chain joins TRBV5-1 and TRBJ1-6, with TRBD1 as a possible D gene (6 bases). The CDR3 has 17 amino acids. CDR1 SGHRS and CDR2 YFSETQ come from the germline V gene. Trimming cost V 4 bases and J 0 bases, with 14 bases left between them. The CDR3 sequence: CASSGGQRSSYNSPLHF. The CDR3 coding sequence is TGCGCCAGCAGCGGCGGACAGAGGAGCTCCTATAATTCACCCCTCCACTTT.

This clonotype was counted many times. V gene TRBV27 combines with J gene TRBJ2-7, with 11 bases matching TRBD2. The CDR3 is made up of 17 amino acids. CDR1 and CDR2 (germline): MNHEY, SMNVEV (reference sequence). Germline trimming cut 5 bases from V and 4 bases from J; bases unmatched to any gene: 13. The CDR3 nucleotides are TGTGCCAGCAGTCCCTCCAGACTAGCGGGGAACTTATACGAGCAGTACTTC. Its protein is CASSPSRLAGNLYEQYF.

This clonotype was counted between two and nine times. The V gene is TRBV7-2, the J gene TRBJ2-3; 8 bases are shared with TRBD2. After removal of 4 bases from V and 5 bases from J, the junction contained 14 bases not matched to a gene. The CDR3 is made up of 17 amino acids. The germline V gene encodes CDR1 SGHTA and CDR2 FQGNSA. For the CDR3, the DNA is TGTGCCAGCAGCTCCCCTCGGGTAGCGGGACTCAGAGATACGCAGTATTTT. Protein sequence: CASSSPRVAGLRDTQYF.

This clonotype was recorded at least ten times. The chain employs TRBV20-1 and TRBJ2-5; D may be TRBD1 (5 bases). The CDR3 totals 13 residues. V was clipped by 5 bases and J by 3 bases, with 13 bases between them. CDR1 DFQATT and CDR2 SNEGSKA come from the germline V gene (reference sequence). The CDR3 DNA follows: TGCAGTGCTCTGGAGCCAGGGAAAGAGACCCAGTACTTC. Its translation: CSALEPGKETQYF.

There are many counts of this clonotype. This rearrangement joins TRBV28 to TRBJ2-7, with TRBD1 matching 7 bases. Trimming took 1 base from V and 6 from J; bases not matched to a gene: 3. The CDR3 runs 13 residues. Germline-derived CDR1 and CDR2 are MDHEN and SYDVKM. CDR3 sequence: CASSLSSGGEQYF. In DNA form, the CDR3 reads TGTGCCAGCAGTTTATCATCAGGGGGCGAGCAGTACTTC.

This clonotype was seen many times. V is TRBV29-1 and J is TRBJ2-1, with D uncertain. This CDR3 is built from 12 residues. CDR1 and CDR2 from the germline V gene are SQVTM and ANQGSEA. The V and J ends lost 7 bases and 6 bases respectively, with 13 bases between them. CDR3 DNA sequence: TGCAGCGCCCGAACCAGAGTCAATGAGCAGTTCTTC. Amino acid sequence: CSARTRVNEQFF.

Many counts were recorded for this clonotype. The chain carries TRBV4-1 and TRBJ2-2; D might be TRBD2 (6 bases). The germline V gene encodes CDR1 MGHRA and CDR2 YSYEKL. The CDR3 contains 17 residues. V was shortened by 0 bases and J by 6 bases, with 17 bases between the two germline ends. The CDR3 loop reads CASSQEPQLARAGELFF. As DNA, the CDR3 is TGCGCCAGCAGCCAAGAACCCCAACTAGCCCGGGCCGGGGAGCTGTTTTTT.

This clonotype was seen ten or more times. The rearrangement uses TRBV6-2 or TRBV6-3 and TRBJ2-7, with D unresolved. V gave up 2 bases and J gave up 5 bases, with 13 bases separating them. This CDR3 comprises 14 residues. Germline V gives CDR1 MNHEY, CDR2 SVGEGT. Here the CDR3 DNA reads TGTGCCAGCAGTTACGGTTCTGACCCCAACGAGCAGTACTTC. Protein product: CASSYGSDPNEQYF.

By its share, this clonotype is medium-sized. CDR3 loop: CASSLGETLNTGELFF. In DNA, the CDR3 is TGTGCCAGCAGCCTAGGAGAGACTCTGAACACCGGGGAGCTGTTTTTT. The chain uses TRBV7-9 and TRBJ2-2; D gene ambiguous. V lost 5 bases and J lost 1, with 14 bases in between. The CDR3 sequence is 16 residues long. Germline CDR1 SEHNR, CDR2 FQNEAQ (reference sequence).

This clonotype has a count of ten or more. V and J are TRBV10-2 and TRBJ2-1, with 8 bases that match TRBD1. Germline CDR1 WSHSY, CDR2 SAAADI. Trimming at V came to 5 bases and at J to 1 base, leaving 7 bases not matched to a gene. This CDR3 region has 16 residues. CDR3 bases: TGCGCCAGCAGTCTCGGACAGGGTCGGTCCTACAATGAGCAGTTCTTC. It translates to CASSLGQGRSYNEQFF.

To note about this clonotype: A much larger clone is a single base away; this may be a read error. The CDR3 spells CASNQGAAGSEQYF. CDR3 in DNA: TGTGCCAGCAACCAGGGGGCTGCAGGGTCCGAGCAGTACTTC. V gene TRBV4-2 combines with J gene TRBJ2-7, with 8 bases fitting TRBD1. The CDR3 is 14 amino acids. The germline CDR1 and CDR2 sequences are LGHNA and YNFKEQ. V shed 7 bases, J shed 6 bases, and the junction held 11 bases outside the gene matches.

This clonotype has ten or more counts. This chain joins TRBV5-1 and TRBJ2-7, with D maybe TRBD1 (5 bases). CDR3 length: 13 residues. With 1 base removed from V and 3 bases from J, the gap between germline ends came to 8 bases. Germline loops: CDR1 SGHRS, CDR2 YFSETQ. CDR3 amino acids: CASSLQGIYEQYF. The CDR3 DNA reads as TGCGCCAGCAGCTTGCAGGGTATCTACGAGCAGTACTTC.

This clonotype was seen repeatedly, ten times or more. The rearrangement joins TRBV20-1 to TRBJ2-7; 9 bases fit TRBD2. CDR1 DFQATT and CDR2 SNEGSKA come from the germline V gene (reference sequence). CDR3 length: 13 residues. With 5 bases clipped from V and 3 bases from J, the junction kept 5 bases outside the gene matches. CDR3 amino acids: CSAPGLADYEQYF. The DNA for the CDR3 is TGCAGTGCTCCGGGACTAGCAGACTACGAGCAGTACTTC.

At least ten counts were recorded for this clonotype. J is TRBJ1-1 and V is TRBV20-1; tentative D call: TRBD1 (6 bases). The V gene's germline CDR1 is DFQATT and CDR2 SNEGSKA (reference sequence). The CDR3 length is 15 residues. The V end was cut by 0 bases, the J end by 6 bases, with 17 bases between. CDR3 bases: TGCAGTGCTAGAGATCCCGGGGGCAGGAAGGCTGAAGCTTTCTTT. As protein: CSARDPGGRKAEAFF.

This clonotype was seen repeatedly, ten times or more. The rearrangement links TRBV7-3 to TRBJ2-1, with 11 bases fitting TRBD2. The CDR3 loop spans 15 amino acids. J was trimmed by 5 bases and V by 3 bases; bases with no gene match: 3. Germline CDR1 SGHTA, CDR2 FQGTGA. The CDR3 coding sequence is TGTGCCAGCAGCTTGGGACTAGCGGAGAACAATGAGCAGTTCTTC. Translation: CASSLGLAENNEQFF. Complete variable domain (other parts from reference TRBV7-3 and TRBJ2-1): GAGVSQTPSNKVTEKGKYVELRCDPISGHTALYWYRQSLGQGPEFLIYFQGTGAADDSGLPNDRFFAVRPEGSVSTLKIQRTERGDSAVYLCASSLGLAENNEQFFGPGTRLTVL.

At least ten counts were recorded for this clonotype. The chain couples TRBV10-3 to TRBJ1-3; no firm D call. Germline assignment: CDR1 ENHRY and CDR2 SYGVKD. The length of the CDR3 is 15 residues. Trimming pared 7 bases from V and 0 bases from J, leaving 13 bases between. The CDR3, as DNA: TGTGCCATCAAACCTCCGACGGACTCTGGAAACACCATATATTTT. Protein sequence: CAIKPPTDSGNTIYF.

This clonotype has a count of ten or more. The chain employs TRBV12-3 or TRBV12-4 and TRBJ1-1; weak D call: TRBD1 (5 bases). With 4 bases removed from V and 4 bases from J, the gap between germline ends came to 13 bases. The CDR3 loop spans 14 amino acids. The CDR3 nucleotides are TGTGCCAGCAGTTCGCAGGGAAGTAGCACTGAAGCTTTCTTT. Translating it yields CASSSQGSSTEAFF.

This clonotype showed up many times. The V and J genes are TRBV11-2 and TRBJ2-5; D is uncertain. Germline V CDR1 and CDR2: SGHAT, FQNNGV. V shed 3 bases and J shed 0 bases, with 5 bases lying between them. The CDR3 is 13 residues long. The CDR3, as DNA: TGTGCCAGCAGCTTCTGGAACCAAGAGACCCAGTACTTC. This encodes CASSFWNQETQYF.

This clonotype was recorded a few times. The V gene is TRBV5-4, the J gene TRBJ2-7; 7 bases fit TRBD1. In germline, CDR1 is SGHNT, CDR2 YYREEE (reference sequence). The length of the CDR3 is 14 residues. V was clipped by 0 bases and J by 4 bases; unmatched bases: 4. DNA of the CDR3: TGTGCCAGCAGCTTGGGGACAGGACAATACGAGCAGTACTTC. It specifies CASSLGTGQYEQYF. Drawing the rest from reference TRBV5-4 and TRBJ2-7, the complete variable domain is ETGVTQSPTHLIKTRGQQVTLRCSSQSGHNTVSWYQQALGQGPQFIFQYYREEENGRGNFPPRFSGLQFPNYSSELNVNALELDDSALYLCASSLGTGQYEQYFGPGTRLTVT.

This clonotype showed up many times. The chain employs TRBV6-5 and TRBJ2-7, with 7 bases identical to TRBD2. This CDR3 spans 18 amino acids. Germline V gives CDR1 MNHEY, CDR2 SVGAGI. J gave up 3 bases and V 3 bases, and 17 bases lay outside the gene matches. The CDR3 loop is CASSYYFTGTNNLYEQYF. The CDR3 DNA sequence: TGTGCCAGCAGTTATTACTTCACCGGGACTAACAACCTCTACGAGCAGTACTTC.